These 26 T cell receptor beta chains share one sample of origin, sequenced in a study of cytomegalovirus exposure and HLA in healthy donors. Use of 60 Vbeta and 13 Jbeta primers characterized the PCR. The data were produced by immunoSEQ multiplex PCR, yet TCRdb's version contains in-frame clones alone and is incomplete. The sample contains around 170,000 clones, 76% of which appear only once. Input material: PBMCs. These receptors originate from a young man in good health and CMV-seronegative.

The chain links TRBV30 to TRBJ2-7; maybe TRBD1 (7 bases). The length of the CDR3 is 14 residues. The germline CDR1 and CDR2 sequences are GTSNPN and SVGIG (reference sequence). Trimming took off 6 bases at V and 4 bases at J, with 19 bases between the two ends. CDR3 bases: TGTGCCTGCCCCGGCAGGGGGGACGGGTACGAGCAGTACTTC. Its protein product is CACPGRGDGYEQYF.

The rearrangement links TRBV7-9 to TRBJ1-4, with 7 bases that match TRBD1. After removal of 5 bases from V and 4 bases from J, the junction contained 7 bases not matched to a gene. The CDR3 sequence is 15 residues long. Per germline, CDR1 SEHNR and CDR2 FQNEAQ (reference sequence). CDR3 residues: CASSNGDSINEKLFF. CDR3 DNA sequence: TGTGCCAGCAGCAATGGGGACAGCATTAATGAAAAACTGTTTTTT. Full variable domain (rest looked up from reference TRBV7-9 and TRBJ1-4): DTGVSQNPRHKITKRGQNVTFRCDPISEHNRLYWYRQTLGQGPEFLTYFQNEAQLEKSRLLSDRFSAERPKGSFSTLEIQRTEQGDSAMYLCASSNGDSINEKLFFGSGTQLSVL.

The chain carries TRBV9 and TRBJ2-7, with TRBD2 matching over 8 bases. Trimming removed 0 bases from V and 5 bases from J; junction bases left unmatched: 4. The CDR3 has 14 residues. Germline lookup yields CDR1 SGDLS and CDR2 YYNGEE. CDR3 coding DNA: TGTGCCAGCAGCGTAGCGGGGGGGGGCCACGAGCAGTACTTC. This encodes CASSVAGGGHEQYF.

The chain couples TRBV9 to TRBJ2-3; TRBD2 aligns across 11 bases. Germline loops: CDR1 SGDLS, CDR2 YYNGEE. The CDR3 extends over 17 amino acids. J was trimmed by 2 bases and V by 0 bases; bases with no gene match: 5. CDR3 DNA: TGTGCCAGCAGCGTAGAATTAGCGGGGGGGGACACAGATACGCAGTATTTT. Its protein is CASSVELAGGDTDTQYF.

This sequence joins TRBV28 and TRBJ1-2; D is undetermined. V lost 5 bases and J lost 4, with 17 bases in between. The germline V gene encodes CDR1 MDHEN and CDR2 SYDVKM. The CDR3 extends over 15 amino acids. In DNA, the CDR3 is TGTGCCAGCAGTCCCCCCAGACAATTTCTCTATGGCTACACCTTC. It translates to CASSPPRQFLYGYTF.

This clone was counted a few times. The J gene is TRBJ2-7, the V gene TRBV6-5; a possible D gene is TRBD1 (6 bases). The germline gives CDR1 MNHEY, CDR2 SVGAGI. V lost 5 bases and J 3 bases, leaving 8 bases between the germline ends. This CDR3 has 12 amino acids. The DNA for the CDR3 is TGTGCCAGCAGTGAACAGGGCTACGAGCAGTACTTC. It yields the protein CASSEQGYEQYF.

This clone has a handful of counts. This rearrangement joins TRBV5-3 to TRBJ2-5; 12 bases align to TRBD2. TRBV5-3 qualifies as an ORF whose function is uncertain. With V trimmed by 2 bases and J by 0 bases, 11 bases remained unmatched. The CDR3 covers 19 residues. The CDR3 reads CARSLDGLAGGPYQETQYF. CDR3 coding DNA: TGTGCCAGAAGCTTAGATGGGCTAGCGGGAGGGCCGTACCAAGAGACCCAGTACTTC.

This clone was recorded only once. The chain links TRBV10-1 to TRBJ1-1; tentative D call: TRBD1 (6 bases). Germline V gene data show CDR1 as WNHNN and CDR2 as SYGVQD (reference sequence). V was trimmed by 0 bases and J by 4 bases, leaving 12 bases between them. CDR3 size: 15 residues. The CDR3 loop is CASSESWQGCTEAFF. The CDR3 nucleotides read TGCGCCAGCAGTGAGTCTTGGCAGGGGTGCACTGAAGCTTTCTTT.

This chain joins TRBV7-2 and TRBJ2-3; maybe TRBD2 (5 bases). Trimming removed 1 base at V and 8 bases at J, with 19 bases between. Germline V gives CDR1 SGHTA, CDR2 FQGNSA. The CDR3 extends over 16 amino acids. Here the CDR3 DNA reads TGTGCCAGCAGCTTAGAAATAGCGATATTTCCTGGTACGCAGTATTTT. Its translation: CASSLEIAIFPGTQYF.

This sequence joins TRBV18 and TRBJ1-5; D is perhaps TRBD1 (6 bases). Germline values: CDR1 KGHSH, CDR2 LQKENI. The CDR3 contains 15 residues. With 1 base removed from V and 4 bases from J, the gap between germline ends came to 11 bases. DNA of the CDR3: TGTGCCAGCTCACCACGGTCAGGGGATAATCAGCCCCAGCATTTT. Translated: CASSPRSGDNQPQHF.

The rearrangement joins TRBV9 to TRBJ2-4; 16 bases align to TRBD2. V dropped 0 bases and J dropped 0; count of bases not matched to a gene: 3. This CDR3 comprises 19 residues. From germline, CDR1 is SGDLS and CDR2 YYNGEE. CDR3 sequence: CASSVEGLAGGLAKNIQYF. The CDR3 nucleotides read TGTGCCAGCAGCGTAGAGGGACTAGCGGGGGGGTTAGCCAAAAACATTCAGTACTTC.

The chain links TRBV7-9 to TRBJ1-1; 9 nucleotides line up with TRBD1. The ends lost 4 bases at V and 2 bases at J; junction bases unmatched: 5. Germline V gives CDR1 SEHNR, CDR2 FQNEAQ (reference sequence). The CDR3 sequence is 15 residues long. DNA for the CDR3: TGTGCCAGCAGCTCGGGACAGGGAGTCAACACTGAAGCTTTCTTT. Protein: CASSSGQGVNTEAFF.

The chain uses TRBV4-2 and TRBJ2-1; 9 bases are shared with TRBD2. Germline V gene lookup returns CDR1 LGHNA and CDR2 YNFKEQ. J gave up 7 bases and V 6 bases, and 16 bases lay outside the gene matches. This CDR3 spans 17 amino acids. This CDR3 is CASSQTRGGGASNEQFF. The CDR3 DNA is TGTGCCAGCAGTCAAACCCGTGGCGGGGGGGCCAGTAATGAGCAGTTCTTC.

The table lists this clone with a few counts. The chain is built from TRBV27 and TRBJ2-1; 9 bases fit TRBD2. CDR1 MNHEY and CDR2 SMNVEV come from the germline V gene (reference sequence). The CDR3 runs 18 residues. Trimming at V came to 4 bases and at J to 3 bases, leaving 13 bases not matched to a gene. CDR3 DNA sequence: TGTGCCAGCAGTTGGGATAGCGGGAGAAGGGGGGGCTACAATGAGCAGTTCTTC. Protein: CASSWDSGRRGGYNEQFF.

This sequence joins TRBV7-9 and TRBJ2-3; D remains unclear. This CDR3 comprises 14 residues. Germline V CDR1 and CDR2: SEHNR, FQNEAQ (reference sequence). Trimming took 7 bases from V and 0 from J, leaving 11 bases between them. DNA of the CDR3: TGTGCCAGCATATGGAGTGGAAGCACAGATACGCAGTATTTT. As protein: CASIWSGSTDTQYF.

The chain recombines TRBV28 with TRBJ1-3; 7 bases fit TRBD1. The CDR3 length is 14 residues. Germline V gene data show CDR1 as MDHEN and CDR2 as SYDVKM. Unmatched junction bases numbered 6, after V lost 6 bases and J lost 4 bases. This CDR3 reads CASSPDRLGNTIYF. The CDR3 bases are TGTGCCAGCAGCCCGGACAGGTTAGGAAACACCATATATTTT.

CDR3 DNA sequence: TGTGCCAGCAGTGAAGCGACCGACGGGGGGCATCAGCCCCAGCATTTT. Its translation: CASSEATDGGHQPQHF. The V and J genes are TRBV6-1 and TRBJ1-5, with D tentatively TRBD1 (6 bases). From germline, CDR1 is MNHNS and CDR2 SASEGT. The CDR3 is 16 residues long. Trimming removed 0 bases from V and 5 bases from J, with 14 bases in between.

The CDR3 DNA reads TGTGCCAGCAGTGAAGAACAGGGGTTTGGCTACACCTTC. It codes for CASSEEQGFGYTF. The chain carries TRBV2 and TRBJ1-2; 7 bases line up with TRBD1. This CDR3 spans 13 amino acids. Germline assignment: CDR1 SNHLY and CDR2 FYNNEI. Trimming removed 1 base from V and 7 bases from J; junction bases left unmatched: 3.

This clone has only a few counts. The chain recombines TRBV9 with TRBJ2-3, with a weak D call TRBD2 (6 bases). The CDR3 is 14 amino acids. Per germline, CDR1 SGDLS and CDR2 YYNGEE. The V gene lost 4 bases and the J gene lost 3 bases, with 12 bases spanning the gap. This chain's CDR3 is CASSSRLETDTQYF. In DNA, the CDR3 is TGTGCCAGCAGCTCCAGACTAGAAACAGATACGCAGTATTTT. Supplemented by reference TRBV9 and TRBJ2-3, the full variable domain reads DSGVTQTPKHLITATGQRVTLRCSPRSGDLSVYWYQQSLDQGLQFLIQYYNGEERAKGNILERFSAQQFPDLHSELNLSSLELGDSALYFCASSSRLETDTQYFGPGTRLTVL.

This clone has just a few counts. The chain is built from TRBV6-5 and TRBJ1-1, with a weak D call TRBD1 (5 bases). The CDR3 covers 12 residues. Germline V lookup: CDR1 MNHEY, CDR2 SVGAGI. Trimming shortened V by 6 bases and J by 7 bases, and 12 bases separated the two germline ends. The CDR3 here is CASSKGYREAFF. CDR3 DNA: TGTGCCAGCAGCAAGGGGTACCGTGAAGCTTTCTTT.

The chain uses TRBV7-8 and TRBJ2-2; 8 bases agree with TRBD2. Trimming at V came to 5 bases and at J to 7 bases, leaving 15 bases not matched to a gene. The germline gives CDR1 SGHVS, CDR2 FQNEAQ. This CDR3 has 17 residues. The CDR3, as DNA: TGTGCCAGCAGCCGGGCCGGGACTAGTCGGGAAGGCGGGGAGCTGTTTTTT. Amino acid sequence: CASSRAGTSREGGELFF.

CDR3 sequence: CASSLSPRGILSPLHF. Here the CDR3 DNA reads TGTGCCAGCAGCTTATCGCCGAGGGGGATTCTTTCACCCCTCCACTTT. The V and J genes are TRBV11-2 and TRBJ1-6, with D perhaps matching TRBD1 (6 bases). This CDR3 region has 16 residues. Trimming took 2 bases from V and 9 from J, leaving 17 bases between them. Germline loops: CDR1 SGHAT, CDR2 FQNNGV.

The CDR3 bases are TGTGCCAGCAGCCTCCCTTCAGGACAGGGGCGCAATCAGCCCCAGCATTTT. Encoded protein: CASSLPSGQGRNQPQHF. J is TRBJ1-5 and V is TRBV11-1, with TRBD1 identical over 9 bases. V lost 5 bases, J lost 2 bases, and 10 bases stayed unmatched. Germline V gene lookup returns CDR1 SGHAT and CDR2 FQDESV (reference sequence). The CDR3 length is 17 residues.

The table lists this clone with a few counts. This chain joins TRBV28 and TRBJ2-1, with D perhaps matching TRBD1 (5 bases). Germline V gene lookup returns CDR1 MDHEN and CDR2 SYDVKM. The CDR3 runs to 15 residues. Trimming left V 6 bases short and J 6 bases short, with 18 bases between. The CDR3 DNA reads TGTGCCAGCAGCCTATACAACGACAGAGGCAATGAGCAGTTCTTC. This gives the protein CASSLYNDRGNEQFF.

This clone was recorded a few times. CDR3 nucleotide sequence: TGCGCCAGCAGCATGGACAGGGAGGGGACCCAGTACTTC. This translates into CASSMDREGTQYF. This chain connects TRBV5-1 to TRBJ2-5; a possible D gene is TRBD1 (8 bases). The CDR3 covers 13 residues. Looked up from germline, CDR1 is SGHRS and CDR2 is YFSETQ. V lost 4 bases, J lost 7 bases, and 14 bases lay in between.

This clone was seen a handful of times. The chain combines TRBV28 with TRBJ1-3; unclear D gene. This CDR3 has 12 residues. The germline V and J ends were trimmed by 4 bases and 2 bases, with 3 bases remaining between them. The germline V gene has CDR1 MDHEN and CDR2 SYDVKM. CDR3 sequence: CASSSAGNTIYF. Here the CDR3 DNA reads TGTGCCAGCAGTTCAGCTGGAAACACCATATATTTT.